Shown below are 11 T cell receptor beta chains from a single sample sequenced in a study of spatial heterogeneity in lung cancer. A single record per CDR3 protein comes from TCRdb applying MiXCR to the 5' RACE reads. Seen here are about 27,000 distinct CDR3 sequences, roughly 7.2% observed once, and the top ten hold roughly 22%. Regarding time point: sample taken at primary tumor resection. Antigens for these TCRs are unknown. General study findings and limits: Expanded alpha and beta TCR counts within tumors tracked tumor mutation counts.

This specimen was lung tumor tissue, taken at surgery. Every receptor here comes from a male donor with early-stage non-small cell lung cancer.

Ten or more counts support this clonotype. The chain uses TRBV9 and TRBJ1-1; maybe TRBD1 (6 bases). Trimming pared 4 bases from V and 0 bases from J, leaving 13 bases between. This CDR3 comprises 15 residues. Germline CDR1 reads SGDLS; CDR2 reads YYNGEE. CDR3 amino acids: CASSPSGDMNTEAFF. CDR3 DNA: TGTGCCAGCAGCCCTTCAGGGGACATGAACACTGAAGCTTTCTTT.

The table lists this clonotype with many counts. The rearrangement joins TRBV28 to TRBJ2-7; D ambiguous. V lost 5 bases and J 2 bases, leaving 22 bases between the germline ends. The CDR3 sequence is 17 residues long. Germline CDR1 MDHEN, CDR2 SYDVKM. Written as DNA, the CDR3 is TGTGCCAGCAGTATCAGTTTGGGCGTAGACACTGCCTACGAGCAGTACTTC. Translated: CASSISLGVDTAYEQYF.

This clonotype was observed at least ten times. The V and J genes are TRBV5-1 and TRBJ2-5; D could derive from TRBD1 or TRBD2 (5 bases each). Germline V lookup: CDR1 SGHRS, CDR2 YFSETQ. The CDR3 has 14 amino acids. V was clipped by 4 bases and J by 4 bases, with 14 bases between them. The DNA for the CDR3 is TGCGCCAGCAGCCACACCGGGGCCCGAGAGACCCAGTACTTC. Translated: CASSHTGARETQYF.

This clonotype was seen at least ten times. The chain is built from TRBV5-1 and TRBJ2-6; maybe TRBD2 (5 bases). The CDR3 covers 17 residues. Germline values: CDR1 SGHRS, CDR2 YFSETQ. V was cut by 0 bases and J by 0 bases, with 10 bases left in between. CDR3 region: CASSLDVGSSGANVLTF. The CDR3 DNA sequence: TGCGCCAGCAGCTTGGATGTAGGGAGCTCTGGGGCCAACGTCCTGACTTTC.

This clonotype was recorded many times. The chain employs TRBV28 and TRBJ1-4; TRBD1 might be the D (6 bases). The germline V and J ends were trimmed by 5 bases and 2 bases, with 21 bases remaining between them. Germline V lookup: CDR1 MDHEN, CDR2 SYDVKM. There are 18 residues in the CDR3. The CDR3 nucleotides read TGTGCCAGCAGTCCCCCGGTGGGGGGGCTGAGCACTAATGAAAAACTGTTTTTT. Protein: CASSPPVGGLSTNEKLFF.

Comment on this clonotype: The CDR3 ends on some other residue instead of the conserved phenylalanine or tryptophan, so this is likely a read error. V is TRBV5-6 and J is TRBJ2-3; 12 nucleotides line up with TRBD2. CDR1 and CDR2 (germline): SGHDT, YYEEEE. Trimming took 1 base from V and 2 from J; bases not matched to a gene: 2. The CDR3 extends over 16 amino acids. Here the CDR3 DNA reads TGTGCCAGCAGCTTGACTAGCGGGGGGAACACAGATACGCAGTATATT. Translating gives CASSLTSGGNTDTQYI.

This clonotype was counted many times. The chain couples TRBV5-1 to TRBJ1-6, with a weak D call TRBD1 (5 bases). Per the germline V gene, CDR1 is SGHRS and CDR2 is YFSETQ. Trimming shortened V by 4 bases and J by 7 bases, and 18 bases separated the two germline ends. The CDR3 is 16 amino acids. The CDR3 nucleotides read TGCGCCAGCAGCCTTAATTATCCAGGGCTCAATTCACCCCTCCACTTT. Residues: CASSLNYPGLNSPLHF. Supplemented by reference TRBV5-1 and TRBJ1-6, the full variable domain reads KAGVTQTPRYLIKTRGQQVTLSCSPISGHRSVSWYQQTPGQGLQFLFEYFSETQRNKGNFPGRFSGRQFSNSRSEMNVSTLELGDSALYLCASSLNYPGLNSPLHFGNGTRLTVT.

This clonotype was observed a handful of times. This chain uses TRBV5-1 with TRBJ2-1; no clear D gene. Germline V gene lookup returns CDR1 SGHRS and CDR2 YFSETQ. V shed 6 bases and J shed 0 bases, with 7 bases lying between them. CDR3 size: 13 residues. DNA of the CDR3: TGCGCCAGCAAGGTGAGCTCCTACAATGAGCAGTTCTTC. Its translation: CASKVSSYNEQFF.

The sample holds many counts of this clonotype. The CDR3 loop reads CASSPTSQDTQYF. As DNA, the CDR3 is TGTGCCAGCTCACCAACGAGTCAAGATACGCAGTATTTT. The chain links TRBV18 to TRBJ2-3; D gene uncertain. Germline CDR1 reads KGHSH; CDR2 reads LQKENI. Deletions cut 2 bases from V and 5 bases from J, with 8 bases between. CDR3 length: 13 amino acids.

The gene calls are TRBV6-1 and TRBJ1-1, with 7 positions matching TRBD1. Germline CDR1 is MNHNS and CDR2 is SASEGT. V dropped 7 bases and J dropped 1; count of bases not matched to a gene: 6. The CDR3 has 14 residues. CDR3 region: CASKPQGRNTEAFF. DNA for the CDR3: TGTGCCAGCAAACCACAGGGGAGGAACACTGAAGCTTTCTTT.

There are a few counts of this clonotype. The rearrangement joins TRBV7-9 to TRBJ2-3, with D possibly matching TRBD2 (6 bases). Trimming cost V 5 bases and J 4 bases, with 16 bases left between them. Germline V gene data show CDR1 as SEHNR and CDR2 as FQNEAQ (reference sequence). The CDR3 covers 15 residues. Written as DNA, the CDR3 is TGTGCCAGCAGCACCACTGGGGGGTCGGCAGATACGCAGTATTTT. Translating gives CASSTTGGSADTQYF.